The entry below gives a single T cell receptor (beta chain) sequence along with its context. The record originates from a study of cytomegalovirus exposure and HLA in healthy donors. At the level of the study: Researchers found that approximately 80% of some 400 genotyped donors fell within the Caucasian-associated ancestry cluster.

The CDR3 runs to 14 residues. Germline CDR1 is LNHDA and CDR2 is SQIVND (reference sequence). Trimming shortened V by 2 bases and J by 0 bases, and 8 bases separated the two germline ends. PCR involved 60 Vbeta and 13 Jbeta primers. Sequenced by immunoSEQ multiplex PCR; TCRdb stores in-frame clones only, minus some. The sample lists some 110,000 clones, around 73% occurring once. The sample comprised PBMCs. This sequence joins TRBV19 and TRBJ2-7; D is possibly TRBD2 (6 bases). The receptor was isolated from a young man in good health and CMV-seronegative. The CDR3 nucleotides are TGTGCCAGTAGTATACGGGAGCACTCCTACGAGCAGTACTTC. As protein: CASSIREHSYEQYF.